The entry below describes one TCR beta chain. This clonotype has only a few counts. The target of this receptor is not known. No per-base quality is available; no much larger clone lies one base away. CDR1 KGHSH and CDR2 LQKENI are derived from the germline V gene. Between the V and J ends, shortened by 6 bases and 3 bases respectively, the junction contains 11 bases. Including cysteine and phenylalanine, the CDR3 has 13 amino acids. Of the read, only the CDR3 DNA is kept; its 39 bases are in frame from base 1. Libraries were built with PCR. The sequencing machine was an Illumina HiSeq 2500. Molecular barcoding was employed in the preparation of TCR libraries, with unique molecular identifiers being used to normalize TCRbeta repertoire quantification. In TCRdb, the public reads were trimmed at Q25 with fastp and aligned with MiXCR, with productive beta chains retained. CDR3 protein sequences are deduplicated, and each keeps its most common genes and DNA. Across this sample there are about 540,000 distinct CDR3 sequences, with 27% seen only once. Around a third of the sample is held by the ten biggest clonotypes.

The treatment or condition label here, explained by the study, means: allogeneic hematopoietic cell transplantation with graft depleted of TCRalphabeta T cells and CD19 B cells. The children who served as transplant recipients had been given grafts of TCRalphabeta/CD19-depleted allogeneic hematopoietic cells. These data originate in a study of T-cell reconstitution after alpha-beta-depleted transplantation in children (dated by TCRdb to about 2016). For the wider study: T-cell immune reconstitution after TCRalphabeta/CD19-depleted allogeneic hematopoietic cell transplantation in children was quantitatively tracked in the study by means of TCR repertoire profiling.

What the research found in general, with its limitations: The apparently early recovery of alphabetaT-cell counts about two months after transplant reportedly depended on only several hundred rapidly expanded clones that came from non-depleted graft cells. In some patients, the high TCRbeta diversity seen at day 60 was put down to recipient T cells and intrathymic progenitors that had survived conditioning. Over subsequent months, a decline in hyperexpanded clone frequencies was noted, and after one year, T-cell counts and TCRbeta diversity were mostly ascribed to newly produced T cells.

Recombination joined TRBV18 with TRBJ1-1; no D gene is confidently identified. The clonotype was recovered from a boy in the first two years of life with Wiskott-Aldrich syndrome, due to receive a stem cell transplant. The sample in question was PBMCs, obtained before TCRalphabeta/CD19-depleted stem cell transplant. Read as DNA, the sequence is TGTGCCAGCTCGTGGACGGAGGACACTGAAGCTTTCTTT. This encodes CASSWTEDTEAFF.